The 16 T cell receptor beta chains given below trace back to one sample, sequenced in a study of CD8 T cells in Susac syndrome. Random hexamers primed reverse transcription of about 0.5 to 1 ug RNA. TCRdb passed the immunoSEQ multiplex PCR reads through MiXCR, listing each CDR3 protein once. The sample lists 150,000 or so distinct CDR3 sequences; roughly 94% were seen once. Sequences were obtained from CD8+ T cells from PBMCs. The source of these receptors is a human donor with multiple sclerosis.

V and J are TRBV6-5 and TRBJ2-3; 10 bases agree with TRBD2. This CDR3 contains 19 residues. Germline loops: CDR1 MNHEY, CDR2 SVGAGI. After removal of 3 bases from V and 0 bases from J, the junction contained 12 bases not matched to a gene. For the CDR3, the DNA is TGTGCCAGCAGTTATCTTAGACCTCTAGCGGGGGCCAGCACAGATACGCAGTATTTT. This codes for CASSYLRPLAGASTDTQYF.

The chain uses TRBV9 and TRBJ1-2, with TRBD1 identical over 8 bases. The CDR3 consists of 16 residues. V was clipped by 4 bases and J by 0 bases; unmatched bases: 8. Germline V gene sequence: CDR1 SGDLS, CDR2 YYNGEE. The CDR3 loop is CASSSRDRTANYGYTF. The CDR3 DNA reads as TGTGCCAGCAGCTCCCGGGACAGGACCGCTAACTATGGCTACACCTTC. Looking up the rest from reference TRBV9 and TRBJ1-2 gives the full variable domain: DSGVTQTPKHLITATGQRVTLRCSPRSGDLSVYWYQQSLDQGLQFLIQYYNGEERAKGNILERFSAQQFPDLHSELNLSSLELGDSALYFCASSSRDRTANYGYTFGSGTRLTVV.

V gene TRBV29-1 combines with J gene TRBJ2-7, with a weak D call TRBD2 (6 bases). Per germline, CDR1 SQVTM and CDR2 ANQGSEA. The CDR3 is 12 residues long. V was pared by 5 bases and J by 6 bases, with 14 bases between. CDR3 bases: TGCAGCGTTAGCGGGCTATCCATCGAGCAGTACTTC. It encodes CSVSGLSIEQYF.

In DNA, the CDR3 is TGTGCCAGCAGCTTAAGGCCGGCTTATAATTCACCCCTCCACTTT. Its protein product is CASSLRPAYNSPLHF. The rearrangement links TRBV7-3 to TRBJ1-6; D is undetermined. Per germline, CDR1 SGHTA and CDR2 FQGTGA. CDR3 size: 15 residues. Trimming left V 1 base short and J 4 bases short, with 8 bases between.

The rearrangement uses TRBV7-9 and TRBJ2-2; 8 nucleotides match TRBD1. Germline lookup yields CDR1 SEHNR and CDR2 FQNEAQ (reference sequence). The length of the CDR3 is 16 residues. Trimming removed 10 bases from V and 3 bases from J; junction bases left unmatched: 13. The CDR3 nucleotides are TGTGCCATTACGGGACAGGAAGAACAGGACACCGGGGAGCTGTTTTTT. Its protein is CAITGQEEQDTGELFF. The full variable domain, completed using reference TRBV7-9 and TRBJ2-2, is DTGVSQNPRHKITKRGQNVTFRCDPISEHNRLYWYRQTLGQGPEFLTYFQNEAQLEKSRLLSDRFSAERPKGSFSTLEIQRTEQGDSAMYLCAITGQEEQDTGELFFGEGSRLTVL.

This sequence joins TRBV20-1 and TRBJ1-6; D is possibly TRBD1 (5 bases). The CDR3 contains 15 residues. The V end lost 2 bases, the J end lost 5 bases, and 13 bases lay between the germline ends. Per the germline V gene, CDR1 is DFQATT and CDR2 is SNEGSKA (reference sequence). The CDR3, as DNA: TGCAGTGCTAGAAGAAGCGACAGTAATAATTCACCCCTCCACTTT. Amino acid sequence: CSARRSDSNNSPLHF.

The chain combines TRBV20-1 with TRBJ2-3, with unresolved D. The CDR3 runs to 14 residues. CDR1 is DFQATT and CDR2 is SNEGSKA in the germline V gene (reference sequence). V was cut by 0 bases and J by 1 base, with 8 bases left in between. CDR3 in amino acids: CSARDRWGTDTQYF. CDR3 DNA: TGCAGTGCTAGAGATCGGTGGGGCACAGATACGCAGTATTTT.

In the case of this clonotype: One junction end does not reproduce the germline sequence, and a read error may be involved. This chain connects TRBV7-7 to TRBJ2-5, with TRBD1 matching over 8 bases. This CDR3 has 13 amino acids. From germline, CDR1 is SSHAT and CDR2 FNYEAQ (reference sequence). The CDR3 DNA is TGTGCTAGCAGCCTGACAGGGGTAGAGGCCCAGTACTTC. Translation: CASSLTGVEAQYF.

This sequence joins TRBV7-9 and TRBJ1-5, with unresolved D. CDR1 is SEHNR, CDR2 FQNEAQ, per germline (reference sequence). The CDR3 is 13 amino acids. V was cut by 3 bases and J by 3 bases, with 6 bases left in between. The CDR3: CASSFGNNQPQHF. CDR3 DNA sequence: TGTGCCAGCAGCTTCGGCAACAATCAGCCCCAGCATTTT.

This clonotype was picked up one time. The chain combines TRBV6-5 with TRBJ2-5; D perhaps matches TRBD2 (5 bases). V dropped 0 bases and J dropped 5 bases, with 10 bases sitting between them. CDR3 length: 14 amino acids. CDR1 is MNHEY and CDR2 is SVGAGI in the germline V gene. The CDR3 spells CASSYSLGGETQYF. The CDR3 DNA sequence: TGTGCCAGCAGTTACTCGTTGGGCGGGGAGACCCAGTACTTC.

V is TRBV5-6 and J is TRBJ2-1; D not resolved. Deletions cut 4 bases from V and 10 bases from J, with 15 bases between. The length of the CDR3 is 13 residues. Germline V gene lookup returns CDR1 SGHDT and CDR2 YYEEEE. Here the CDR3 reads CASSPRPHGEQFF. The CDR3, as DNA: TGTGCCAGCAGCCCCAGACCCCACGGGGAGCAGTTCTTC.

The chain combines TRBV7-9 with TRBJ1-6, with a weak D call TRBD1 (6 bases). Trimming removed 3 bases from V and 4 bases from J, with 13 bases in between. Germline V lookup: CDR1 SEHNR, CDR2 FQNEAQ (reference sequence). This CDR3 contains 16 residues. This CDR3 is CASSLDPGQYNSPLHF. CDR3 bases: TGTGCCAGCAGCTTGGACCCGGGACAATATAATTCACCCCTCCACTTT.

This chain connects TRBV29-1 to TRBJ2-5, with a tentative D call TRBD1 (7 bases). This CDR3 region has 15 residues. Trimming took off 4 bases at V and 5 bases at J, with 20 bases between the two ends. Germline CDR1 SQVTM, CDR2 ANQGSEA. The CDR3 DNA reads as TGCAGCGTTGGAGCGACAGGGAGGCGTGGGGAGACCCAGTACTTC. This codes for CSVGATGRRGETQYF.

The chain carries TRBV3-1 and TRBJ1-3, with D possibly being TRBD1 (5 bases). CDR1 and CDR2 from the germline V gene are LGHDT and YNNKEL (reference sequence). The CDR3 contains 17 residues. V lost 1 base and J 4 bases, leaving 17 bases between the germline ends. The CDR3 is CASSQVVRTHYGNTIYF. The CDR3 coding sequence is TGTGCCAGCAGCCAAGTCGTACGGACACACTACGGAAACACCATATATTTT.

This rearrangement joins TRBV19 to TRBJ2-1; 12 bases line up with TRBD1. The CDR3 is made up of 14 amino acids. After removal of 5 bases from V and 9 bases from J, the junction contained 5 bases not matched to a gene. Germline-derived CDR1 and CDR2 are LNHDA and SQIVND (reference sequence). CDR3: CASSYGTGGREQFF. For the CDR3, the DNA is TGTGCCAGTAGTTACGGGACAGGGGGCCGTGAGCAGTTCTTC. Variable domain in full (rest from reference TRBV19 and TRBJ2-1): DGGITQSPKYLFRKEGQNVTLSCEQNLNHDAMYWYRQDPGQGLRLIYYSQIVNDFQKGDIAEGYSVSREKKESFPLTVTSAQKNPTAFYLCASSYGTGGREQFFGPGTRLTVL.

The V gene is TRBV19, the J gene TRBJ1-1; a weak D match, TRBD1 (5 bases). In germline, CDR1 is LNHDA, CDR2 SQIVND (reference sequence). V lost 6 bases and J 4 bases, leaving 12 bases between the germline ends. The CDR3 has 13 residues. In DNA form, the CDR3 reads TGTGCCAGTAGACTGGGGGGAGGCACTGAAGCTTTCTTT. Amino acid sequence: CASRLGGGTEAFF. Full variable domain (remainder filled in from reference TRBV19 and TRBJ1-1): DGGITQSPKYLFRKEGQNVTLSCEQNLNHDAMYWYRQDPGQGLRLIYYSQIVNDFQKGDIAEGYSVSREKKESFPLTVTSAQKNPTAFYLCASRLGGGTEAFFGQGTRLTVV.